One sample yielded the 20 T cell receptor beta chains listed below, sequenced in a study of Graves' ophthalmopathy and Graves' hyperthyroidism. The authors amplified TCR beta CDR3 regions from RNA transcripts. The first-round RT-PCR employed HTBI primers together with the Qiagen OneStep RT-PCR kit. A multiplex PCR was then performed as the second round. TCRdb redid the calling of the multiplex PCR reads with MiXCR, one entry per CDR3 protein. The sample contains 400,000 to 450,000 distinct CDR3 sequences, roughly 21% of which appear only once. Sample: peripheral blood. These receptors all come from a woman under 30 with stable Graves' hyperthyroidism.

This clonotype was observed many times. The chain links TRBV20-1 to TRBJ1-5, with D perhaps matching TRBD1 (6 bases). The CDR3 sequence is 13 residues long. The germline V and J ends were trimmed by 6 bases and 2 bases, with 11 bases remaining between them. Germline CDR1 reads DFQATT; CDR2 reads SNEGSKA (reference sequence). The CDR3 spells CSAPDSGNQPQHF. Here the CDR3 DNA reads TGCAGTGCCCCGGACAGCGGCAATCAGCCCCAGCATTTT.

This clonotype was recorded at least ten times. The rearrangement joins TRBV6-1 to TRBJ1-5; D is ambiguous. The CDR3 loop spans 14 amino acids. CDR1 MNHNS and CDR2 SASEGT come from the germline V gene. Trimming stripped 2 bases from V and 7 bases from J, with 12 bases between. The DNA for the CDR3 is TGTGCCAGCAGTGAATTCTGGGGAAAACAGCCCCAGCATTTT. Translated, it gives CASSEFWGKQPQHF.

In this sample, this clonotype turned up many times. The CDR3 DNA reads TGCGCCAGCAGTGGGTATGGCTATGGCTACACCTTC. Translated: CASSGYGYGYTF. This chain links TRBV5-1 with TRBJ1-2; unclear D gene. Per the germline V gene, CDR1 is SGHRS and CDR2 is YFSETQ. The V end lost 5 bases, the J end lost 4 bases, and 9 bases lay between the germline ends. The CDR3 covers 12 residues.

Ten or more counts support this clonotype. This sequence joins TRBV5-1 and TRBJ1-3, with unresolved D. This CDR3 has 16 residues. The V and J ends lost 0 bases and 0 bases respectively, with 10 bases between them. Germline assignment: CDR1 SGHRS and CDR2 YFSETQ. The CDR3 DNA reads TGCGCCAGCAGCTTGGACGTCGGCTACTCTGGAAACACCATATATTTT. Protein: CASSLDVGYSGNTIYF.

This chain connects TRBV7-6 to TRBJ1-6, with D possibly matching TRBD1 (6 bases). CDR3 length: 13 residues. CDR1 is SGHVS, CDR2 FNYEAQ, per germline. V lost 5 bases and J lost 10, with 12 bases in between. In DNA, the CDR3 is TGTGCCAGCAGCGCCGGCACAGGGTCACCCCTCCACTTT. As protein: CASSAGTGSPLHF.

The chain couples TRBV7-8 to TRBJ2-5; D gene uncertain. This CDR3 is built from 14 residues. Germline V gives CDR1 SGHVS, CDR2 FQNEAQ. Trimming took off 5 bases at V and 0 bases at J, with 10 bases between the two ends. Here the CDR3 reads CASSADSYQETQYF. In nucleotides, the CDR3 is TGTGCCAGCAGCGCCGACTCGTACCAAGAGACCCAGTACTTC.

This clonotype was seen at least ten times. The J gene is TRBJ1-1, the V gene TRBV12-3 or TRBV12-4, with D maybe TRBD1 (6 bases). The CDR3 runs to 14 residues. The V end lost 6 bases, the J end lost 3 bases, and 14 bases lay between the germline ends. The DNA for the CDR3 is TGTGCCAGCAGCCTAGACAGGTTATACACTGAAGCTTTCTTT. This codes for CASSLDRLYTEAFF.

This clonotype was observed many times. V and J are TRBV12-3 or TRBV12-4 and TRBJ2-7, with D tentatively TRBD1 (6 bases). V dropped 4 bases and J dropped 0 bases, with 22 bases sitting between them. The CDR3 loop spans 18 amino acids. This CDR3 reads CASSSPSHTGYSSYEQYF. As DNA, the CDR3 is TGTGCCAGCAGTTCCCCCTCGCACACAGGGTACAGCTCCTACGAGCAGTACTTC.

This clonotype was recorded many times. The chain recombines TRBV2 with TRBJ2-7, with 16 bases matching TRBD2. J lost 2 bases, V lost 4 bases, and 5 bases had no gene match. The germline V gene has CDR1 SNHLY and CDR2 FYNNEI. The CDR3 consists of 17 residues. CDR3 in amino acids: CASSVSGLAGGTYEQYF. In DNA form, the CDR3 reads TGTGCCAGCAGTGTCTCGGGACTAGCGGGAGGGACCTACGAGCAGTACTTC. The variable domain in full, completed from reference TRBV2 and TRBJ2-7, reads EPEVTQTPSHQVTQMGQEVILRCVPISNHLYFYWYRQILGQKVEFLVSFYNNEISEKSEIFDDQFSVERPDGSNFTLKIRSTKLEDSAMYFCASSVSGLAGGTYEQYFGPGTRLTVT.

At least ten counts were recorded for this clonotype. The V and J genes are TRBV6-2 or TRBV6-3 and TRBJ2-3; D remains unclear. The CDR3 contains 13 residues. V lost 8 bases, J lost 5 bases, and 14 bases lay in between. Germline assignment: CDR1 MNHEY and CDR2 SVGEGT. CDR3 sequence (DNA): TGTGCCAGCGGGCCTAGTGTAGGAGATACGCAGTATTTT. Protein sequence: CASGPSVGDTQYF.

This clonotype was seen at least ten times. V gene TRBV11-2 combines with J gene TRBJ1-2; D is perhaps TRBD1 (6 bases). Trimming took 4 bases from V and 2 from J, leaving 17 bases between them. Germline V gene data show CDR1 as SGHAT and CDR2 as FQNNGV. The CDR3 is made up of 16 amino acids. The CDR3 coding sequence is TGTGCCAGCAGCTCTCCCGGGACATCCGCCAACTATGGCTACACCTTC. Translating gives CASSSPGTSANYGYTF.

This clonotype was found many times. This chain joins TRBV30 and TRBJ2-2, with TRBD1 as a possible D gene (6 bases). The V end lost 0 bases, the J end lost 0 bases, and 11 bases lay between the germline ends. The germline CDR1 and CDR2 sequences are GTSNPN and SVGIG (reference sequence). The CDR3 loop spans 16 amino acids. The CDR3 DNA follows: TGTGCCTGGAGTGTAATGGGGGCCCCGAACACCGGGGAGCTGTTTTTT. This encodes CAWSVMGAPNTGELFF.

V is TRBV12-3 or TRBV12-4 and J is TRBJ1-1; D is undetermined. Trimming cost V 4 bases and J 1 base, with 16 bases left between them. The CDR3 has 16 amino acids. The CDR3, as DNA: TGTGCCAGCAGTTGGGGAAGACAAGGAACGAACACTGAAGCTTTCTTT. Its protein is CASSWGRQGTNTEAFF.

CDR3 protein: CASSWQERDGYTF. The DNA of the CDR3 is TGTGCCAGCAGTTGGCAGGAGCGGGATGGCTACACCTTC. This sequence joins TRBV6-5 and TRBJ1-2; D is unresolved. The CDR3 spans 13 residues. The V end lost 4 bases, the J end lost 6 bases, and 12 bases lay between the germline ends. CDR1 is MNHEY, CDR2 SVGAGI, per germline.

This clonotype was counted only a few times. The gene calls are TRBV12-3 or TRBV12-4 and TRBJ1-1; TRBD1 agrees at 7 bases. The length of the CDR3 is 15 residues. With V trimmed by 5 bases and J by 1 base, 7 bases remained unmatched. CDR3 protein: CASSPGQPRNTEAFF. The CDR3 DNA reads as TGTGCCAGCAGTCCGGGACAGCCAAGGAACACTGAAGCTTTCTTT.

This clonotype was picked up a small number of times. The chain carries TRBV12-3 or TRBV12-4 and TRBJ1-2; D ambiguous. This CDR3 has 15 residues. Trimming removed 1 base from V and 1 base from J, with 10 bases in between. The CDR3 DNA reads as TGTGCCAGCAGTTTAGAGGCTGGGAGTAACTATGGCTACACCTTC. Translating gives CASSLEAGSNYGYTF.

This clonotype is termed medium-sized. The rearrangement uses TRBV6-5 and TRBJ1-2; 8 nucleotides agree with TRBD1. The CDR3 extends over 14 amino acids. The trim removed 6 bases at V and 5 bases at J, leaving 8 bases unmatched. Germline CDR1 reads MNHEY; CDR2 reads SVGAGI. This CDR3 is CASRVGQVLYGYTF. The DNA of the CDR3 is TGTGCCAGCAGGGTGGGACAGGTATTATATGGCTACACCTTC.

With regard to this clonotype: Germline is not matched at one junction end, which may reflect a read error. The chain joins TRBV6-2 or TRBV6-3 to TRBJ1-6; TRBD1 matches at 9 bases. Germline lookup yields CDR1 MNHEY and CDR2 SVGEGT. This CDR3 region has 16 residues. CDR3 protein: CTSSRPGQGPNSPLHF. Here the CDR3 DNA reads TGTACCAGCAGCCGACCGGGACAGGGCCCAAATTCACCCCTCCACTTT.

This clonotype occurred many times. At one of its ends the junction is not consistent with the germline gene, which may arise from a read error. V is TRBV7-9 and J is TRBJ1-2; possible D gene TRBD1, 6 bases. Germline V CDR1 and CDR2: SEHNR, FQNEAQ (reference sequence). The CDR3 covers 12 residues. The CDR3 reads CASSPQGYPKPF. The CDR3 DNA is TGTGCCAGCAGCCCACAGGGCTATCCAAAACCCTTC.

This clonotype has only a few counts. The V gene is TRBV27, the J gene TRBJ2-5, with 9 bases lining up with TRBD2. CDR1 MNHEY and CDR2 SMNVEV come from the germline V gene (reference sequence). This CDR3 comprises 14 residues. After removal of 2 bases from V and 3 bases from J, the junction contained 1 base not matched to a gene. The CDR3 DNA follows: TGTGCCAGCAGTTTACTAGCGGGGAAAGAGACCCAGTACTTC. It encodes CASSLLAGKETQYF.